This entry is about one T cell receptor (beta chain). The antigen is undetermined. This specimen belongs to a study of graft-versus-host responses after intestinal transplantation. Across the whole study: In this cohort, recipients had multivisceral, liver-intestinal, or isolated intestinal transplants. Tacrolimus and steroids were given for 2 to 4 years to all recipients after anti-thymocyte globulin induction. Study-wide points: The marrow of recipients harbored GvH clones, and ileum or blood showed some of them first.

Produced via immunoSEQ multiplex PCR; TCRdb's table is partial and in-frame only. The profile shows 45,000 to 50,000 clones, approximately 92% of them singletons. The TCR comes from a human patient who received an intestinal transplant, so some T cells may come from the graft donor. The material was PBMCs, obtained around 820 days after a first intestinal transplant, on the day of a second.

CDR3 region: CASRLVHSFGEIDPEQYF. The CDR3 nucleotides read TGTGCAAGTCGCTTAGTACATAGTTTCGGCGAAATCGACCCCGAGCAGTACTTC. This chain uses TRBV12-2 with TRBJ2-7. TRBV12-2 is deemed a pseudogene. The CDR3 runs 18 residues.